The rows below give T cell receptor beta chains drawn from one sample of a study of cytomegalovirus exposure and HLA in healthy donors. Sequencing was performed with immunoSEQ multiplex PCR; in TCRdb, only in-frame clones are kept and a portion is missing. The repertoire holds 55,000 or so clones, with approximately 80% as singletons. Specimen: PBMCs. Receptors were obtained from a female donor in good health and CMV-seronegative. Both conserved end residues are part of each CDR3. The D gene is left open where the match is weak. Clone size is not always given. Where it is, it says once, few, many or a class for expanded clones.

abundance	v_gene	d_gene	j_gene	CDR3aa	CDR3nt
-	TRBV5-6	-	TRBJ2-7	CASSSKRGSGSYEQYF	TGTGCCAGCAGCTCAAAGAGAGGTTCCGGGTCCTACGAGCAGTACTTC
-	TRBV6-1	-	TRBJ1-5	CASSGVQHQPQHF	TGTGCCAGCTCGGGGGTCCAGCATCAGCCCCAGCATTTT
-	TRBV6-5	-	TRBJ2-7	CASSYVSRSGEQYF	TGTGCCAGCAGTTACGTCTCCAGAAGTGGCGAGCAGTACTTC
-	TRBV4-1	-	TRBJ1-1	CASSDRPGFSF	TGCGCCAGCAGCGATCGACCGGGTTTTTCCTTT
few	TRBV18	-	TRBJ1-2	CASSPPPSYSYTF	TGTGCCAGCTCACCACCGCCGAGCTATAGCTACACCTTC
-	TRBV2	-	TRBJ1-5	CASSLTLEGNQPQHF	TGTGCCAGCAGTCTCACCCTAGAAGGCAATCAGCCCCAGCATTTT
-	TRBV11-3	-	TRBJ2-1	CASSLGVADEQFF	TGTGCCAGCAGCTTAGGGGTGGCGGATGAGCAGTTCTTC
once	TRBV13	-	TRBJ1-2	CASSLVVRQDYGYTF	TGTGCCAGCAGCTTAGTCGTACGACAGGACTATGGCTACACCTTC
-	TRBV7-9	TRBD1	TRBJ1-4	CASSPRTGGKSTNEKLFF	TGTGCCAGCAGCCCCCGGACAGGAGGGAAATCAACTAATGAAAAACTGTTTTTT
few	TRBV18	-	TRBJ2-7	CASSQGYEQYF	TGTGCCAGCTCCCAGGGATACGAGCAGTACTTC
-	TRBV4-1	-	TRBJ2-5	CASSLSSETQYF	TGCGCCAGCAGCCTTTCCAGTGAGACCCAGTACTTC
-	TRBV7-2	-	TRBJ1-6	CASSLAQGRNSPLHF	TGTGCCAGCAGCTTAGCGCAGGGGCGAAATTCACCCCTCCACTTT
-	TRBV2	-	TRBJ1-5	CASSEGLWGDQPQHF	TGTGCCAGCAGTGAAGGGCTCTGGGGCGATCAGCCCCAGCATTTT
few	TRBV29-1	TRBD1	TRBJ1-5	CSVNRGRMGNQPQHF	TGCAGCGTCAACAGGGGGAGGATGGGCAATCAGCCCCAGCATTTT
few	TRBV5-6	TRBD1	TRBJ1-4	CASSPRGTATNEKLFF	TGTGCCAGCAGCCCCAGGGGGACAGCAACTAATGAAAAACTGTTTTTT
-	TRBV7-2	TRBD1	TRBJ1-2	CASSRRGQTNYGYTF	TGTGCCAGCAGCCGGCGGGGACAGACTAACTATGGCTACACCTTC
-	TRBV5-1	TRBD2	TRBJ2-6	CASNRGGGSGANVLTF	TGCGCCAGCAATCGCGGGGGGGGCTCTGGGGCCAACGTCCTGACTTTC
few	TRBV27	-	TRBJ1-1	CASTDRLNTEAFF	TGTGCCAGCACCGACAGGTTGAACACTGAAGCTTTCTTT
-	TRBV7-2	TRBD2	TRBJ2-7	CASSSRGGPRTTYEQYF	TGTGCCAGCAGCTCCCGGGGGGGACCAAGGACAACCTACGAGCAGTACTTC
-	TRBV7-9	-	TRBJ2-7	CASSLRGSGLDEQYF	TGTGCCAGCAGCTTAAGAGGGTCGGGCTTGGACGAGCAGTACTTC
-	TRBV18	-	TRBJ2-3	CASSPGLVSTDTQYF	TGTGCCAGCTCACCAGGACTGGTAAGCACAGATACGCAGTATTTT
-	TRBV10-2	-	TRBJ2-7	CASSEGGGPREQYF	TGCGCCAGCAGTGAAGGGGGGGGGCCCCGCGAGCAGTACTTC
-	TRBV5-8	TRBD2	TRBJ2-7	CASSKLAGGPVSEQYF	TGTGCCAGCAGCAAACTAGCGGGGGGGCCAGTAAGCGAGCAGTACTTC
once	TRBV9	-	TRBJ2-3	CASSVQGSTDTQYF	TGTGCCAGCAGCGTGCAGGGGAGCACAGATACGCAGTATTTT
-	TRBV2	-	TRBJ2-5	CASKWERARVETQYF	TGTGCCAGCAAATGGGAGCGGGCCAGGGTAGAGACCCAGTACTTC
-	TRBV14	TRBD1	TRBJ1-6	CASSPGQGDNSPLHF	TGTGCCAGCAGCCCAGGACAGGGAGATAATTCACCCCTCCACTTT
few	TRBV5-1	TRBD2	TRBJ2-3	CASSSRLAGGADTQYF	TGCGCCAGCAGCTCCCGACTAGCGGGGGGAGCAGATACGCAGTATTTT
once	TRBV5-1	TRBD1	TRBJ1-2	CASSLLNRGGYGYTF	TGCGCCAGCAGCTTGTTGAACAGGGGTGGATATGGCTACACCTTC
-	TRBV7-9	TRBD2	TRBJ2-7	CASSPSGGSFAYEQYF	TGTGCCAGCAGCCCCTCGGGGGGTTCCTTCGCCTACGAGCAGTACTTC
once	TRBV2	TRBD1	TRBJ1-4	CATRDRGPSNEKLFF	TGTGCCACCCGGGACAGGGGGCCTTCTAATGAAAAACTGTTTTTT
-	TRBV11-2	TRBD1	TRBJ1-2	CASSAGTGGDYTF	TGTGCCAGCAGCGCTGGGACAGGGGGGGACTACACCTTC
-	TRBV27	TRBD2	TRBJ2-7	CASSFRRTSGGRSSYEQYF	TGTGCCAGCAGTTTTAGGAGGACTAGCGGGGGCCGGAGCTCCTACGAGCAGTACTTC
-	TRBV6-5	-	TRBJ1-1	CASSYSAGVGGEAFF	TGTGCCAGCAGTTACTCAGCGGGGGTCGGTGGCGAAGCTTTCTTT
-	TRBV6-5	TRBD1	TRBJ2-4	CASSLQGMGWNIQYF	TGTGCCAGCAGTCTACAGGGGATGGGGTGGAACATTCAGTACTTC
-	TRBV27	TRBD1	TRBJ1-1	CASSLFTGGNTEAFF	TGTGCCAGCAGTTTATTTACAGGGGGAAATACTGAAGCTTTCTTT
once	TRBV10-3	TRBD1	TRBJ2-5	CAIRPGQGVSDQETQYF	TGTGCCATCAGACCGGGACAGGGGGTCTCGGACCAAGAGACCCAGTACTTC
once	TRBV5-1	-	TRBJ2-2	CASSFGPQAGELFF	TGCGCCAGCAGCTTTGGGCCGCAGGCAGGGGAGCTGTTTTTT